The 9 T cell receptor beta chains below all came from one sample that was sequenced in a study of T-cell memory formation after mild COVID-19. TCRdb passed the 5' RACE reads through MiXCR, listing each CDR3 protein once. This sample has 110,000 or so distinct CDR3 sequences, with 22% found just once. Sequenced input: PBMCs or a T cell subset sorted from them (not recorded which). All receptors derive from a man younger than 30 who had mild COVID-19 (a few samples of this study predate the infection). Cell type and time point are not known.

The chain couples TRBV4-1 to TRBJ1-5; the match to TRBD1 covers 10 bases. V trimming: 1 base; J trimming: 4 bases; junction bases outside the gene matches: 1. The CDR3 length is 15 residues. Germline CDR1 MGHRA, CDR2 YSYEKL. For the CDR3, the DNA is TGCGCCAGCAGCCAAGCGGGACAGGGGAATCAGCCCCAGCATTTT. It translates to CASSQAGQGNQPQHF.

This clonotype was counted between two and nine times. The genes are TRBV5-1 and TRBJ2-3; 7 bases align to TRBD1. From germline, CDR1 is SGHRS and CDR2 YFSETQ. There are 15 residues in the CDR3. Trimming at V came to 4 bases and at J to 1 base, leaving 6 bases not matched to a gene. The CDR3 nucleotides read TGCGCCAGCAGCCAACGACAGGGCCGCACAGATACGCAGTATTTT. Translation: CASSQRQGRTDTQYF.

This clonotype has more than one count but fewer than ten. The V gene is TRBV12-3 or TRBV12-4, the J gene TRBJ1-5; D perhaps matches TRBD1 (6 bases). The CDR3 has 15 residues. Trimming took 5 bases from V and 0 from J, leaving 11 bases between them. CDR3 bases: TGTGCCAGCAGTCCGAGGGGGGGTAGCAATCAGCCCCAGCATTTT. Translating gives CASSPRGGSNQPQHF.

The V call is TRBV7-6, the J call TRBJ2-7, with a tentative D call TRBD2 (6 bases). The germline CDR1 and CDR2 sequences are SGHVS and FNYEAQ. The V gene lost 4 bases and the J gene lost 11 bases, with 12 bases spanning the gap. The CDR3 sequence is 11 residues long. CDR3 protein: CASSSGEFKYV. CDR3 coding DNA: TGTGCCAGCAGCTCGGGGGAGTTTAAGTACGTC.

This rearrangement joins TRBV9 to TRBJ2-5; D not resolved. In germline, CDR1 is SGDLS, CDR2 YYNGEE. V lost 3 bases to trimming and J lost 5 bases, with 8 bases between them. The CDR3 has 12 amino acids. CDR3 loop: CASSDDRETQYF. In nucleotides, the CDR3 is TGTGCCAGCAGCGACGATCGCGAGACCCAGTACTTC. The full variable domain, completed using reference TRBV9 and TRBJ2-5, is DSGVTQTPKHLITATGQRVTLRCSPRSGDLSVYWYQQSLDQGLQFLIQYYNGEERAKGNILERFSAQQFPDLHSELNLSSLELGDSALYFCASSDDRETQYFGPGTRLLVL.

A few counts support this clonotype. CDR3 bases: TGCGCCAGCAGCCAAGATGGAACTGGGAACATTCAGTACTTC. Its translation is CASSQDGTGNIQYF. J is TRBJ2-4 and V is TRBV4-3; D remains ambiguous. The CDR3 extends over 14 amino acids. V shed 0 bases and J shed 7 bases, with 10 bases lying between them. Germline V CDR1 and CDR2: LGHNA, YSLEER.

The chain couples TRBV4-3 to TRBJ2-2; D is unclear. This CDR3 contains 16 residues. V lost 0 bases to trimming and J lost 4 bases, with 12 bases between them. The germline V gene has CDR1 LGHNA and CDR2 YSLEER. DNA for the CDR3: TGCGCCAGCAGCCAAGATGGGTCCAGATTCACCGGGGAGCTGTTTTTT. It encodes CASSQDGSRFTGELFF.

This chain links TRBV9 with TRBJ1-2; D remains unclear. The CDR3 has 12 amino acids. Germline assignment: CDR1 SGDLS and CDR2 YYNGEE. V was clipped by 5 bases and J by 4 bases, with 9 bases between them. The CDR3 protein is CASSPASYGYTF. CDR3 DNA: TGTGCCAGCAGTCCGGCAAGCTATGGCTACACCTTC.

This clonotype occurred a few times. The CDR3 loop is CASHPGHMLSYNSPLHF. CDR3 DNA: TGTGCCAGCCACCCGGGACACATGCTCTCCTATAATTCACCCCTCCACTTT. The chain recombines TRBV19 with TRBJ1-6; maybe TRBD1 (6 bases). In germline, CDR1 is LNHDA, CDR2 SQIVND (reference sequence). V dropped 9 bases and J dropped 0 bases, with 18 bases sitting between them. There are 17 residues in the CDR3.